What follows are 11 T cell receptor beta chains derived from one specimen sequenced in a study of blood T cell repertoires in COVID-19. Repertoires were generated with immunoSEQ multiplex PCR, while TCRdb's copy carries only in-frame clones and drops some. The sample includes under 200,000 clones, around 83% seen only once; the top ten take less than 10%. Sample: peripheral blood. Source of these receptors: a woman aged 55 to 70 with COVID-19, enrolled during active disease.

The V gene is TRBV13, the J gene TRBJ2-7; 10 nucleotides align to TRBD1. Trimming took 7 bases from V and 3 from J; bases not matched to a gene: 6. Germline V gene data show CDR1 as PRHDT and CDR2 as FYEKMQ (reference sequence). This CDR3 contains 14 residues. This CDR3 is CASTLGTGVYEQYF. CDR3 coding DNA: TGTGCCAGCACTTTAGGGACAGGGGTCTACGAGCAGTACTTC.

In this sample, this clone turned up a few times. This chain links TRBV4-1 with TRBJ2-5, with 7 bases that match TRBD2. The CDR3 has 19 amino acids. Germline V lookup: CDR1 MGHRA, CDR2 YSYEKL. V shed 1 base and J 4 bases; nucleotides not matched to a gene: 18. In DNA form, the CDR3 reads TGCGCCAGCAGCCAAGGGGGTAATTGGGTGCGGGAGAAAGGAGAGACCCAGTACTTC. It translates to CASSQGGNWVREKGETQYF.

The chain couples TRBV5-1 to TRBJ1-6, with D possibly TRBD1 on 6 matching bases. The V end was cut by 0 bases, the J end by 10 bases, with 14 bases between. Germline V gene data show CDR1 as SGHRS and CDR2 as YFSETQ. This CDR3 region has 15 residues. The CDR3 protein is CASSLEQGSVSPLHF. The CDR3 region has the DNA TGCGCCAGCAGCTTGGAGCAGGGGTCGGTGTCACCCCTCCACTTT. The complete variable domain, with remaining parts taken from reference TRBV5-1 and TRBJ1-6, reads KAGVTQTPRYLIKTRGQQVTLSCSPISGHRSVSWYQQTPGQGLQFLFEYFSETQRNKGNFPGRFSGRQFSNSRSEMNVSTLELGDSALYLCASSLEQGSVSPLHFGNGTRLTVT.

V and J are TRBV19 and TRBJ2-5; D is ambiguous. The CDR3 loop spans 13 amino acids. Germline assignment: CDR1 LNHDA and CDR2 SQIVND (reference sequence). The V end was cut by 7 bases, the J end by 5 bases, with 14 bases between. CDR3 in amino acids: CASIGRGYETQYF. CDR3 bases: TGTGCCAGTATCGGAAGAGGTTACGAGACCCAGTACTTC.

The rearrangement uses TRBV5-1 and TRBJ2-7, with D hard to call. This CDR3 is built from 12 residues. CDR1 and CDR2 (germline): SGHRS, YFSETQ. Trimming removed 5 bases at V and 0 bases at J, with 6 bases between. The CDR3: CASSLHSYEQYV. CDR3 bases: TGCGCCAGCAGTTTGCACTCCTACGAGCAGTACGTC.

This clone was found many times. In nucleotides, the CDR3 is TGTGCCAGCAGCTTGAACAGGGCCCTTAATGAAAAACTGTTTTTT. The encoded protein is CASSLNRALNEKLFF. J is TRBJ1-4 and V is TRBV5-4, with D maybe TRBD1 (6 bases). Looked up from germline, CDR1 is SGHNT and CDR2 is YYREEE (reference sequence). Deletions cut 1 base from V and 4 bases from J, with 11 bases between. CDR3 length: 15 residues.

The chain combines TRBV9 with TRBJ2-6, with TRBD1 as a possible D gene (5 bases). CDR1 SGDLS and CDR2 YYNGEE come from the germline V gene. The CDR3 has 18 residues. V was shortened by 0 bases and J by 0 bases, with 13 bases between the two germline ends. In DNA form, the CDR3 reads TGTGCCAGCAGCGTAGAAAGGGGCTACTTCTCTGGGGCCAACGTCCTGACTTTC. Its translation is CASSVERGYFSGANVLTF.

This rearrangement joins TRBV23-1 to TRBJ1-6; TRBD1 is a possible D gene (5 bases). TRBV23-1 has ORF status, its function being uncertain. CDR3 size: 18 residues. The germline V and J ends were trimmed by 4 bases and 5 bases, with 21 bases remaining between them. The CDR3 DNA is TGCGCCAGCAGTCCTAATGGCACCCGACAGCCAAATAATTCACCCCTCCACTTT. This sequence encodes CASSPNGTRQPNNSPLHF.

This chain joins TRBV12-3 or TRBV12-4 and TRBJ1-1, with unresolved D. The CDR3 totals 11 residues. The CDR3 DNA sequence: TGTGCAGCTATTTGGAACACTGAAGCTTTCTTT. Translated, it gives CAAIWNTEAFF.

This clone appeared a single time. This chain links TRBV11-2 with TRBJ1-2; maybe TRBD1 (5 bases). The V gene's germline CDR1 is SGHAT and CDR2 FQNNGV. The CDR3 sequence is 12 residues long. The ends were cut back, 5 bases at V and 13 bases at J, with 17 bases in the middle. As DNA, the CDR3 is TGTGCCAGCAGCGGCTCACGGGACTTGGGCACCTTC. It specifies CASSGSRDLGTF.

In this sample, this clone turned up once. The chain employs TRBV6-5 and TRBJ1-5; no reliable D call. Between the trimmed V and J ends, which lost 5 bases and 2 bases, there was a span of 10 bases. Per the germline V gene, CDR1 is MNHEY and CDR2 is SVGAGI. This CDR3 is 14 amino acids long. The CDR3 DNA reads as TGTGCCAGCAGTCCACTGCCGGGCAATCAGCCCCAGCATTTT. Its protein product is CASSPLPGNQPQHF.